This TCR beta chain was identified during a study of blood T cell repertoires in COVID-19. For the study at large: Spain, Italy and the United States supplied samples that represented acute and convalescent COVID-19. In each case, the material was cDNA or gDNA derived from T cells, B-cell-depleted T cells, or PBMCs.

In the original workflow: Amplifying reference gene primers gave estimates of nucleated cell counts. TCRdb's copy holds only in-frame clones and misses some; the assay was immunoSEQ multiplex PCR. That table furnishes V, J and clone size, whereas the DNA furnished D and trimming. The profile shows approximately 35,000 clones, over 90% of them singletons. This receptor was identified in a human donor in a cohort sampled during active COVID-19. Sequencing was carried out using peripheral blood.

The CDR3, as DNA: TGTGCCAGCAGCGCCTCCCAGCGGGGAGCCTACAATGAGCAGTTCTTC. Encoded protein: CASSASQRGAYNEQFF. V usage is TRBV9 and J usage is TRBJ2-1; 7 bases fit TRBD2. CDR1 is SGDLS and CDR2 is YYNGEE in the germline V gene. There are 16 residues in the CDR3. V lost 3 bases to trimming and J lost 2 bases; unmatched junction nucleotides: 8.